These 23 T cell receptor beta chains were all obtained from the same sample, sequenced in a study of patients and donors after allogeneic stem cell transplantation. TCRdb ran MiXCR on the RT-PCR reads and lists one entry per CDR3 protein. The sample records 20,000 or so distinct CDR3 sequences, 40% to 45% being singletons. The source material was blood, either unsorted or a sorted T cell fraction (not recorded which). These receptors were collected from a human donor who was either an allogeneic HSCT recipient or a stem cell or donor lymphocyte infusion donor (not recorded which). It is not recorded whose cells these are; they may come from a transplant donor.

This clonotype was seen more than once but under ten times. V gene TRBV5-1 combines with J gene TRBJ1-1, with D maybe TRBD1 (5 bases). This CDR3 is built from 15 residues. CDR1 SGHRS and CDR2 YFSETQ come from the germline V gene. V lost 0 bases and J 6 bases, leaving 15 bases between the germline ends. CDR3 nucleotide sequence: TGCGCCAGCAGCTTGGCCCCGGGGCAGGAGGCTGAAGCTTTCTTT. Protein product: CASSLAPGQEAEAFF.

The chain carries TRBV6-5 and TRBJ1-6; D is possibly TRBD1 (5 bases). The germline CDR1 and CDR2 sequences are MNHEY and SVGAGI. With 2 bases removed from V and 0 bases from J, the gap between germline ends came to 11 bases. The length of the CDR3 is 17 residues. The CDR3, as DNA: TGTGCCAGCAGTTACGACAGCTTGAGCTCCTATAATTCACCCCTCCACTTT. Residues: CASSYDSLSSYNSPLHF.

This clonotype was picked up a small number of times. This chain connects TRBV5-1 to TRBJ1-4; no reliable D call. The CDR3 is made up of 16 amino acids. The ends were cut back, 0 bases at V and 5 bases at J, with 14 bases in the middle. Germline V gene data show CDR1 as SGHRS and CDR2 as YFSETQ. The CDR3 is CASSLALGGYNEKLFF. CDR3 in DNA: TGCGCCAGCAGCTTGGCCCTAGGAGGATACAATGAAAAACTGTTTTTT.

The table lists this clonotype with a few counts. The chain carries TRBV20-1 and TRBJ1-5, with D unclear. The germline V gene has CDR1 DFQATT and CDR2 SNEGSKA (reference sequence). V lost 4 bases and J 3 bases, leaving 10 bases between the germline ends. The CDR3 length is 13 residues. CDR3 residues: CSAMWGVNQPQHF. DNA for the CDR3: TGCAGTGCTATGTGGGGAGTCAATCAGCCCCAGCATTTT.

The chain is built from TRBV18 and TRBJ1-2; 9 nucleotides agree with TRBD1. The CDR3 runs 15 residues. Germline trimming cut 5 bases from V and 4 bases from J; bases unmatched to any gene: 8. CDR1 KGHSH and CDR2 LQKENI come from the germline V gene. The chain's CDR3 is CASSIRTGALYGYTF. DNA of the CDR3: TGTGCCAGCTCAATTCGGACAGGGGCTCTCTATGGCTACACCTTC.

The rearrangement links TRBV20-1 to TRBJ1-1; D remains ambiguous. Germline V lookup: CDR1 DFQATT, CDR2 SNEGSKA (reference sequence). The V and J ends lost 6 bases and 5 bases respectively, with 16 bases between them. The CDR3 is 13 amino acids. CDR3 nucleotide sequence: TGCAGTGCACCTAGATCCCCGAAGACTGAAGCTTTCTTT. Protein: CSAPRSPKTEAFF.

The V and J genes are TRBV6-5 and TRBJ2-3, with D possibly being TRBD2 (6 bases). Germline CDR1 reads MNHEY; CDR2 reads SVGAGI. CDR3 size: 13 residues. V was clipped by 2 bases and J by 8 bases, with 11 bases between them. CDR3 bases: TGTGCCAGCAGTTACACCTACGGGGGTACGCAGTATTTT. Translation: CASSYTYGGTQYF.

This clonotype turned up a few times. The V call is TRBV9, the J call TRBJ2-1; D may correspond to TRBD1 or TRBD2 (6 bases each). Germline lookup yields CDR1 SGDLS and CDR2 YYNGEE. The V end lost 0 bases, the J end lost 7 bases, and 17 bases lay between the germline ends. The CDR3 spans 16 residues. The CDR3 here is CASSVVGGGRPNEQFF. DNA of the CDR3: TGTGCCAGCAGCGTAGTAGGGGGAGGCCGTCCTAATGAGCAGTTCTTC.

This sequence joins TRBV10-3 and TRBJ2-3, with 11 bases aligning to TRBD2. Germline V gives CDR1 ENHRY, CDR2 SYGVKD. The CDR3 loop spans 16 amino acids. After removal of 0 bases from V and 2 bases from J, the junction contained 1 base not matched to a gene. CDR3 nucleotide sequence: TGTGCCATCAGTGAGTCGGGACTAGCGGCCACAGATACGCAGTATTTT. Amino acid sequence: CAISESGLAATDTQYF.

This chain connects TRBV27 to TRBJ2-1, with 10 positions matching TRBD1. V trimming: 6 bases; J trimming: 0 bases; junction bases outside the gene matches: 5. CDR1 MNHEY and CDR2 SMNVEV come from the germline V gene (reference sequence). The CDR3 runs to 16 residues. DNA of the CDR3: TGTGCCAGCAGCCGGACAGGGGGAAGCTCCTACAATGAGCAGTTCTTC. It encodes CASSRTGGSSYNEQFF.

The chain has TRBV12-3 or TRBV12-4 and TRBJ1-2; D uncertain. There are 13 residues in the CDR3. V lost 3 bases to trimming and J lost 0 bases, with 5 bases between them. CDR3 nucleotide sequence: TGTGCCAGCAGTTTTTTGCCTAACTATGGCTACACCTTC. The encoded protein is CASSFLPNYGYTF.

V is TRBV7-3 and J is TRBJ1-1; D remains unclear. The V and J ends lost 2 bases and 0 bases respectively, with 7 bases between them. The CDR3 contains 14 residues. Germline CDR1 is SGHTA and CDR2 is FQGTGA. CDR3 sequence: CASSLEGLNTEAFF. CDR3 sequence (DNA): TGTGCCAGCAGCTTAGAAGGATTGAACACTGAAGCTTTCTTT.

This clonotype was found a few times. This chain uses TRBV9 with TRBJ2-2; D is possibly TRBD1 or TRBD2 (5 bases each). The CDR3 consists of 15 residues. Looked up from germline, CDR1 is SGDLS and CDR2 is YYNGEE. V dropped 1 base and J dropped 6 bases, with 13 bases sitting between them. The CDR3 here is CASSVSPGTAGELFF. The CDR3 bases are TGTGCCAGCAGCGTAAGTCCTGGGACGGCCGGGGAGCTGTTTTTT. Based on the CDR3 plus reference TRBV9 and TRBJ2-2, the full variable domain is DSGVTQTPKHLITATGQRVTLRCSPRSGDLSVYWYQQSLDQGLQFLIQYYNGEERAKGNILERFSAQQFPDLHSELNLSSLELGDSALYFCASSVSPGTAGELFFGEGSRLTVL.

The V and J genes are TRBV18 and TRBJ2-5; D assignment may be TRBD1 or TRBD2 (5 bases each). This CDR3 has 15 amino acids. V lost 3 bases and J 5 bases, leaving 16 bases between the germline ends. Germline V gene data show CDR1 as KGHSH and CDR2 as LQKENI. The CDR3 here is CASSPGTAYFETQYF. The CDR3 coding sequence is TGTGCCAGCTCACCCGGGACGGCATACTTCGAGACCCAGTACTTC.

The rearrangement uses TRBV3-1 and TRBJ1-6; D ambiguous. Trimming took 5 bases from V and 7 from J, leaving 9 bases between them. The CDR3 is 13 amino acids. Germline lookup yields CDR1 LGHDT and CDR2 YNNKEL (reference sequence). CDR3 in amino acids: CASSSPPNSPLHF. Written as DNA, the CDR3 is TGTGCCAGCAGCTCGCCCCCCAATTCACCCCTCCACTTT. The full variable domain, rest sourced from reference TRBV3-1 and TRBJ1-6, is DTAVSQTPKYLVTQMGNDKSIKCEQNLGHDTMYWYKQDSKKFLKIMFSYNNKELIINETVPNRFSPKSPDKAHLNLHINSLELGDSAVYFCASSSPPNSPLHFGNGTRLTVT.

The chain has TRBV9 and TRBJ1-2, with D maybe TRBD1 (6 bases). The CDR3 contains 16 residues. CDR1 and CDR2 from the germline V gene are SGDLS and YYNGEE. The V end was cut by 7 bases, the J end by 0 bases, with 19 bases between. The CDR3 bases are TGTGCCAGCGCCGATTTCCAGGGGAACCCTAACTATGGCTACACCTTC. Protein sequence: CASADFQGNPNYGYTF. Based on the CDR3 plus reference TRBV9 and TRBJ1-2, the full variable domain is DSGVTQTPKHLITATGQRVTLRCSPRSGDLSVYWYQQSLDQGLQFLIQYYNGEERAKGNILERFSAQQFPDLHSELNLSSLELGDSALYFCASADFQGNPNYGYTFGSGTRLTVV.

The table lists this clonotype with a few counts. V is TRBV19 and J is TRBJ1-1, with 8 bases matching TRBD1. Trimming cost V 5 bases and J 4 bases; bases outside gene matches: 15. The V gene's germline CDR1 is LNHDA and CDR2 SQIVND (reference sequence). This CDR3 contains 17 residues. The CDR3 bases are TGTGCCAGTAGTGTACGACAGGGGAGATCGGGTATCACTGAAGCTTTCTTT. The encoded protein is CASSVRQGRSGITEAFF.

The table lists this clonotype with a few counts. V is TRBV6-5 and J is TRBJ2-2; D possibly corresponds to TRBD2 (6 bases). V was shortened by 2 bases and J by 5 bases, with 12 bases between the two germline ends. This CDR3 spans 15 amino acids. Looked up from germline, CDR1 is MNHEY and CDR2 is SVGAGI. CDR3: CASSYRGRGTGELFF. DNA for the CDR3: TGTGCCAGCAGTTACCGGGGTCGGGGGACCGGGGAGCTGTTTTTT.

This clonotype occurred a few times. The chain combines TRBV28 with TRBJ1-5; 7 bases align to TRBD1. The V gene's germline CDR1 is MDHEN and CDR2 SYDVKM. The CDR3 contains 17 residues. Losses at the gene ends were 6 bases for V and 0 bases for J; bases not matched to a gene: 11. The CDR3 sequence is CASSRQGGANSNQPQHF. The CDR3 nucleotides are TGTGCCAGCAGCCGACAGGGAGGCGCAAATAGCAATCAGCCCCAGCATTTT.

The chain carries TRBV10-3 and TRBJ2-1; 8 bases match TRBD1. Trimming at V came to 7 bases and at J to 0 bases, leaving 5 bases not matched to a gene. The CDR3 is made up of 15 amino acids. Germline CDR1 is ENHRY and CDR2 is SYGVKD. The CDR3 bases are TGTGCCATCAAAGGACAGGGAAGCTCCTACAATGAGCAGTTCTTC. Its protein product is CAIKGQGSSYNEQFF.

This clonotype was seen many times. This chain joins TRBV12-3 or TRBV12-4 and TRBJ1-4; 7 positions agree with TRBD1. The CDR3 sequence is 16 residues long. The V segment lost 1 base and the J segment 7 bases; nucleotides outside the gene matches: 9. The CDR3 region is CASSLVLGTGVEKLFF. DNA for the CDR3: TGTGCCAGCAGTTTAGTTCTAGGTACAGGGGTTGAAAAACTGTTTTTT.

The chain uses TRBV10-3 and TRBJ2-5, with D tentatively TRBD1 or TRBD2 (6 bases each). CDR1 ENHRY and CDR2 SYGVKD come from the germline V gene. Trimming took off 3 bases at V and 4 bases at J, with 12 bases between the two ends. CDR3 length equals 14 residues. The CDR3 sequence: CAISDAGGGETQYF. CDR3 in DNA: TGTGCCATCAGTGATGCCGGGGGCGGAGAGACCCAGTACTTC.

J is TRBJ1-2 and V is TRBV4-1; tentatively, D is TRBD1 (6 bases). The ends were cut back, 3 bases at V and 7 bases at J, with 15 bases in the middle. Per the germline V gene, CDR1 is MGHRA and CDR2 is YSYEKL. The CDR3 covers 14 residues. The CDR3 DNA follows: TGCGCCAGCAGCCACCGGACAGCGGATCGTGGCTACACCTTC. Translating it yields CASSHRTADRGYTF.